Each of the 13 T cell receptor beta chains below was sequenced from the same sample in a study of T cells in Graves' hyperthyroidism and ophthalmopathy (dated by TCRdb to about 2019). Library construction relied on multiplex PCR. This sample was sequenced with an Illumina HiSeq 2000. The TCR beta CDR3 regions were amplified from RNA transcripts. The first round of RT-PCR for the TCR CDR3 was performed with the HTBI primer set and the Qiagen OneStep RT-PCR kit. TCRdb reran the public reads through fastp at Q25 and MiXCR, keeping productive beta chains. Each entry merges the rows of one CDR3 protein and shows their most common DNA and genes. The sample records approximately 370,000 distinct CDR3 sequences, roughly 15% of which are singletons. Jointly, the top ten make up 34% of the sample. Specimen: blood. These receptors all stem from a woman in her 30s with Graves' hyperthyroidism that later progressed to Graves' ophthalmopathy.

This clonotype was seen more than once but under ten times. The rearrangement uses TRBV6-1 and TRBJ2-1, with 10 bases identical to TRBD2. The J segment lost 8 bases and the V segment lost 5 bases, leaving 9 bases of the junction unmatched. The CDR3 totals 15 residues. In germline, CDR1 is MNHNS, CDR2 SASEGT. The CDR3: CASSPASGSSHEQFF. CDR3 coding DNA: TGTGCCAGCAGTCCCGCTAGCGGGAGTTCCCATGAGCAGTTCTTC.

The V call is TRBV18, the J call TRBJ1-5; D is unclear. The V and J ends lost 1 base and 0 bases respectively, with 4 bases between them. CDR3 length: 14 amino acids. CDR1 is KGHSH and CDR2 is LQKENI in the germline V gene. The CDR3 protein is CASSPQNSNQPQHF. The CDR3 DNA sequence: TGTGCCAGCTCACCACAGAATAGCAATCAGCCCCAGCATTTT.

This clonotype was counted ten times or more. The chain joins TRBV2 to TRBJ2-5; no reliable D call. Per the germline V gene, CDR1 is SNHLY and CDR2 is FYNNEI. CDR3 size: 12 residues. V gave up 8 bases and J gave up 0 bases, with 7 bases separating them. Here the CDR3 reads CASGLNQETQYF. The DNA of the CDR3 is TGTGCCAGCGGTCTAAACCAAGAGACCCAGTACTTC.

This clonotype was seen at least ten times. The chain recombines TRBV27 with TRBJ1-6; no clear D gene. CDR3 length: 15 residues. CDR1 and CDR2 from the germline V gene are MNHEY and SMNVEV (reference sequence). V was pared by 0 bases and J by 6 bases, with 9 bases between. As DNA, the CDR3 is TGTGCCAGCAGTTTATCCAGTCCCCTTAATTCACCCCTCCACTTT. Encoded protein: CASSLSSPLNSPLHF.

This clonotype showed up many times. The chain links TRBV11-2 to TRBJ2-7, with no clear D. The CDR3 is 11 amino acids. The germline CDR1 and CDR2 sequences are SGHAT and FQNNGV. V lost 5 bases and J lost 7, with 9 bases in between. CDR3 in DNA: TGTGCCAGCAGCCCCCTTGGTGAGCAGTACTTC. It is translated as CASSPLGEQYF. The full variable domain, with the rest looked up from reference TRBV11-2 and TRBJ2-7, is EAGVAQSPRYKIIEKRQSVAFWCNPISGHATLYWYQQILGQGPKLLIQFQNNGVVDDSQLPKDRFSAERLKGVDSTLKIQPAKLEDSAVYLCASSPLGEQYFGPGTRLTVT.

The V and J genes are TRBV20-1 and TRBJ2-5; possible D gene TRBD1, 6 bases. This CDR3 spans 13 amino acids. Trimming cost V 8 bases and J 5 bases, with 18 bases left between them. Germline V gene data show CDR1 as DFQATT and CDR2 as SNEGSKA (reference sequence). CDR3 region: CSPRSTRGETQYF. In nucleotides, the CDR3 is TGCAGTCCTCGGTCAACTAGGGGGGAGACCCAGTACTTC.

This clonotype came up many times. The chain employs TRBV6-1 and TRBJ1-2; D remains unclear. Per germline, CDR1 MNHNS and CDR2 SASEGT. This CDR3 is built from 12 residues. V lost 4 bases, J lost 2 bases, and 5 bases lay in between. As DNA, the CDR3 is TGTGCCAGCAGTGTTCGAAACTATGGCTACACCTTC. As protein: CASSVRNYGYTF.

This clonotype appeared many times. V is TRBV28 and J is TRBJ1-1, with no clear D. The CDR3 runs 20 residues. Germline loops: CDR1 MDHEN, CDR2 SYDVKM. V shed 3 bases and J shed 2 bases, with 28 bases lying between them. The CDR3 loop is CASSFGGPYLPRLFNTEAFF. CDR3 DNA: TGTGCCAGCAGTTTTGGAGGGCCGTACTTACCCAGACTTTTTAACACTGAAGCTTTCTTT.

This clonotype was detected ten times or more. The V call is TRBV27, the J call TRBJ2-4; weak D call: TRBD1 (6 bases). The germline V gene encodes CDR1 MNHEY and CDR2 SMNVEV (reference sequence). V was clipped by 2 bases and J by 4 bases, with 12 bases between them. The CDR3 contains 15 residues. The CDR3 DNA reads TGTGCCAGCAGTTTAAACAACAGGGCTAAAAACATTCAGTACTTC. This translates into CASSLNNRAKNIQYF.

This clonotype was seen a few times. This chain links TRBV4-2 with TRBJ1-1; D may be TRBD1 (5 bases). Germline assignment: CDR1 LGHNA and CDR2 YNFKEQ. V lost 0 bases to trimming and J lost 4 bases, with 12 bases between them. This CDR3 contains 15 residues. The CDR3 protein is CASSQEMGQATEAFF. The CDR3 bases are TGTGCCAGCAGCCAAGAAATGGGGCAAGCCACTGAAGCTTTCTTT.

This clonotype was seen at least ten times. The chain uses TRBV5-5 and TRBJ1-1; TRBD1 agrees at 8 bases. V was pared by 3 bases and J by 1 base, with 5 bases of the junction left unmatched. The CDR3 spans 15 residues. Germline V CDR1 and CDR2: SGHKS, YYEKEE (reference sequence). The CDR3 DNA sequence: TGTGCCAGCAGCTGGAGTGGACAGGGGAACACTGAAGCTTTCTTT. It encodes CASSWSGQGNTEAFF.

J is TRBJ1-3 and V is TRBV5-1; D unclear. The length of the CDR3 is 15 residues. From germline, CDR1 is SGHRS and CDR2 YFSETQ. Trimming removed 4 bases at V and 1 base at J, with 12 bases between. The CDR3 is CASSGLGISGNTIYF. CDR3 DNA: TGCGCCAGCAGCGGGTTGGGCATATCTGGAAACACCATATATTTT. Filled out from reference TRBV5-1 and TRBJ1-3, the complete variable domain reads KAGVTQTPRYLIKTRGQQVTLSCSPISGHRSVSWYQQTPGQGLQFLFEYFSETQRNKGNFPGRFSGRQFSNSRSEMNVSTLELGDSALYLCASSGLGISGNTIYFGEGSWLTVV.

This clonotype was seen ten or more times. The CDR3 DNA follows: TGTGCCAGCAGTTTGGATGGAGAACCCTATGGCTACACCTTC. Translated: CASSLDGEPYGYTF. The rearrangement uses TRBV27 and TRBJ1-2; no definite D call. The CDR3 sequence is 14 residues long. Germline V gene lookup returns CDR1 MNHEY and CDR2 SMNVEV (reference sequence). Deletions cut 3 bases from V and 4 bases from J, with 12 bases between.